The 21 T cell receptor beta chains given below trace back to one sample, sequenced in a study of TIL therapy for anti-PD-1-resistant metastatic lung cancer. The libraries were made with immunoSEQ v3. The data were produced by immunoSEQ multiplex PCR, yet TCRdb's version contains in-frame clones alone and is incomplete. The sample shows under 65,000 clones, 80% to 90% of them seen only once. The sample's time point: pre-treatment sample, taken before nivolumab and TIL therapy. The sample in question was blood, obtained at baseline. Receptors originate from a person aged 25-85 years with non-small cell lung cancer.

This sequence joins TRBV5-1 and TRBJ1-5, with 8 bases lining up with TRBD1. V lost 4 bases, J lost 4 bases, and 4 bases stayed unmatched. CDR3 length: 14 residues. Germline V CDR1 and CDR2: SGHRS, YFSETQ. The chain's CDR3 is CASSQTGENQPQHF. The CDR3 DNA is TGCGCCAGCAGCCAGACAGGGGAGAATCAGCCCCAGCATTTT.

The chain combines TRBV3-1 (or the pseudogene TRBV3-2) with TRBJ2-7; D remains unclear. The CDR3 length is 11 residues. The germline CDR1 and CDR2 sequences are LGHDT and YNNKEL (reference sequence). V was clipped by 5 bases and J by 4 bases, with 6 bases between them. The CDR3 protein is CASSIGYEQYF. The CDR3 nucleotides read TGTGCCAGCAGCATCGGGTACGAGCAGTACTTC.

The chain uses TRBV7-8 and TRBJ1-5; D gene unclear. There are 12 residues in the CDR3. V was pared by 5 bases and J by 7 bases, with 9 bases between. In germline, CDR1 is SGHVS, CDR2 FQNEAQ. The CDR3 DNA reads TGTGCCAGCAGCGTACGAGGCCAGCCCCAGCATTTT. Amino acids: CASSVRGQPQHF.

The rearrangement links TRBV28 to TRBJ1-5, with D unclear. Deletions cut 3 bases from V and 5 bases from J, with 14 bases between. The length of the CDR3 is 15 residues. The germline V gene encodes CDR1 MDHEN and CDR2 SYDVKM. Here the CDR3 DNA reads TGTGCCAGCAGTTTCCCCGCGACCACCGATCAGCCCCAGCATTTT. Its protein product is CASSFPATTDQPQHF.

Details on this clone: Other DNA sequences in this specimen translate into the identical CDR3. The rearrangement joins TRBV4-1 to TRBJ2-1; no firm D call. CDR1 is MGHRA and CDR2 is YSYEKL in the germline V gene. This CDR3 is built from 12 residues. V dropped 0 bases and J dropped 7 bases, with 4 bases sitting between them. The CDR3 protein is CASSQEKNEQFF. As DNA, the CDR3 is TGCGCCAGCAGCCAAGAGAAGAATGAGCAGTTCTTC.

This rearrangement joins TRBV2 to TRBJ1-2; D gene uncertain. The CDR3 has 16 residues. The germline V and J ends were trimmed by 2 bases and 2 bases, with 15 bases remaining between them. Germline assignment: CDR1 SNHLY and CDR2 FYNNEI. In DNA form, the CDR3 reads TGTGCCAGCAGTGAAAGGCGACCTAGGGCCAACTATGGCTACACCTTC. This translates into CASSERRPRANYGYTF. Drawing the rest from reference TRBV2 and TRBJ1-2, the complete variable domain is EPEVTQTPSHQVTQMGQEVILRCVPISNHLYFYWYRQILGQKVEFLVSFYNNEISEKSEIFDDQFSVERPDGSNFTLKIRSTKLEDSAMYFCASSERRPRANYGYTFGSGTRLTVV.

This chain connects TRBV3-1 (or the pseudogene TRBV3-2) to TRBJ2-2; D is unclear. V lost 0 bases, J lost 4 bases, and 6 bases lay in between. The CDR3 totals 14 residues. The germline V gene has CDR1 LGHDT and CDR2 YNNKEL (reference sequence). The CDR3 spells CASSQDLVTGELFF. CDR3 DNA: TGTGCCAGCAGCCAAGATTTGGTCACCGGGGAGCTGTTTTTT.

The CDR3 region has the DNA TGTGCCAGCAGCTTAACCACTGAAGCTTTCTTT. It is translated as CASSLTTEAFF. The chain carries TRBV7-2 and TRBJ1-1; no definite D call. Looked up from germline, CDR1 is SGHTA and CDR2 is FQGNSA. Deletions cut 2 bases from V and 4 bases from J, with 2 bases between. The CDR3 spans 11 residues.

This clone has just one count. This rearrangement joins TRBV28 to TRBJ1-6; D is undetermined. Germline CDR1 and CDR2: MDHEN and SYDVKM. V lost 5 bases and J 7 bases, leaving 9 bases between the germline ends. This CDR3 has 13 amino acids. In DNA form, the CDR3 reads TGTGCCAGCAGTGCCATGGCGAATTCACCCCTCCACTTT. Translating gives CASSAMANSPLHF.

This clone has a handful of counts. The rearrangement links TRBV28 to TRBJ2-3; no reliable D call. The CDR3 sequence is 15 residues long. V was cut by 1 base and J by 2 bases, with 10 bases left in between. CDR1 is MDHEN, CDR2 SYDVKM, per germline. The CDR3 protein is CASSLSWILTDTQYF. For the CDR3, the DNA is TGTGCCAGCAGTTTATCCTGGATACTCACAGATACGCAGTATTTT.

V usage is TRBV2 and J usage is TRBJ2-1, with 10 bases that match TRBD2. The CDR3 extends over 16 amino acids. V lost 6 bases, J lost 9 bases, and 14 bases stayed unmatched. Germline CDR1 reads SNHLY; CDR2 reads FYNNEI. The CDR3 region has the DNA TGTGCCAGCAGAGGAAATAGCGGGGGGTTGTATAGTGAGCAGTTCTTC. It encodes CASRGNSGGLYSEQFF. Full variable domain (outside the CDR3, taken from reference TRBV2 and TRBJ2-1): EPEVTQTPSHQVTQMGQEVILRCVPISNHLYFYWYRQILGQKVEFLVSFYNNEISEKSEIFDDQFSVERPDGSNFTLKIRSTKLEDSAMYFCASRGNSGGLYSEQFFGPGTRLTVL.

This clone was seen just once. The chain links TRBV5-6 to TRBJ2-7; 11 positions agree with TRBD1. Germline trimming cut 4 bases from V and 4 bases from J; bases unmatched to any gene: 16. Germline CDR1 SGHDT, CDR2 YYEEEE. The CDR3 extends over 18 amino acids. The CDR3 protein is CASSLGAASGQGVYEQYF. As DNA, the CDR3 is TGTGCCAGCAGCCTTGGTGCGGCTTCGGGACAGGGGGTTTACGAGCAGTACTTC.

The chain uses TRBV28 and TRBJ2-4; D is undetermined. Trimming stripped 3 bases from V and 8 bases from J, with 5 bases between. This CDR3 has 11 amino acids. From germline, CDR1 is MDHEN and CDR2 SYDVKM. The CDR3 region is CASSFRDIQYF. The CDR3 DNA reads TGTGCCAGCAGTTTTAGGGACATTCAGTACTTC.

This chain connects TRBV29-1 to TRBJ1-4; 9 bases are shared with TRBD1. The CDR3 is 15 amino acids. Germline trimming cut 0 bases from V and 5 bases from J; bases unmatched to any gene: 4. In germline, CDR1 is SQVTM, CDR2 ANQGSEA. The CDR3 reads CSVEEVGTGNEKLFF. The CDR3 bases are TGCAGCGTTGAAGAGGTCGGGACAGGGAATGAAAAACTGTTTTTT. Using reference TRBV29-1 and TRBJ1-4 for the parts outside the CDR3, the full variable domain is SAVISQKPSRDICQRGTSLTIQCQVDSQVTMMFWYRQQPGQSLTLIATANQGSEATYESGFVIDKFPISRPNLTFSTLTVSNMSPEDSSIYLCSVEEVGTGNEKLFFGSGTQLSVL.

The chain combines TRBV7-2 with TRBJ2-4; no clear D gene. CDR3 length: 12 residues. The V end was cut by 2 bases, the J end by 6 bases, with 5 bases between. Germline V gives CDR1 SGHTA, CDR2 FQGNSA. In nucleotides, the CDR3 is TGTGCCAGCAGCTTAAGGACAAACATTCAGTACTTC. It translates to CASSLRTNIQYF.

In its sample, this clone was seen a few times. The chain links TRBV7-9 to TRBJ1-1, with TRBD1 as a possible D gene (5 bases). V dropped 6 bases and J dropped 4 bases, with 18 bases sitting between them. The CDR3 has 15 residues. Germline assignment: CDR1 SEHNR and CDR2 FQNEAQ (reference sequence). The CDR3 reads CASRIIGQGGTEAFF. The CDR3 DNA reads as TGTGCCAGCAGGATAATCGGGCAGGGTGGCACTGAAGCTTTCTTT.

The chain uses TRBV6-2 or TRBV6-3 and TRBJ1-4, with no clear D. CDR1 MNHEY and CDR2 SVGEGT come from the germline V gene. The CDR3 runs 15 residues. Trimming pared 0 bases from V and 0 bases from J, leaving 5 bases between. The CDR3 sequence: CASSYSGATNEKLFF. CDR3 sequence (DNA): TGTGCCAGCAGTTACTCTGGGGCAACTAATGAAAAACTGTTTTTT.

This sequence joins TRBV6-2 or TRBV6-3 and TRBJ1-2, with 8 bases identical to TRBD1. The V gene end was trimmed by 5 bases and the J gene end by 4 bases; junction bases not matched to a gene: 9. CDR1 and CDR2 from the germline V gene are MNHEY and SVGEGT. The CDR3 covers 15 residues. The CDR3 DNA reads as TGTGCCAGCAGTCTCGACGGACAGGGACTCTATGGCTACACCTTC. Translated: CASSLDGQGLYGYTF.

This clone has more than one count but fewer than ten. The chain employs TRBV4-1 and TRBJ1-1; D gene uncertain. The CDR3 totals 16 residues. Germline CDR1 is MGHRA and CDR2 is YSYEKL. Trimming stripped 3 bases from V and 0 bases from J, with 14 bases between. The CDR3 reads CASSQLSAEVNTEAFF. The CDR3 coding sequence is TGCGCCAGCAGCCAGCTGTCCGCGGAGGTGAACACTGAAGCTTTCTTT.

This clone was picked up a small number of times. The V call is TRBV4-1, the J call TRBJ1-4; D possibly corresponds to TRBD1 (5 bases). The CDR3 spans 16 residues. V was trimmed by 1 base and J by 2 bases, leaving 11 bases between them. Germline V lookup: CDR1 MGHRA, CDR2 YSYEKL. DNA of the CDR3: TGCGCCAGCAGCCAAGGACAGAGTCTCACTAATGAAAAACTGTTTTTT. It specifies CASSQGQSLTNEKLFF.

V is TRBV19 and J is TRBJ1-5; D is unresolved. Germline V gene sequence: CDR1 LNHDA, CDR2 SQIVND (reference sequence). This CDR3 has 15 amino acids. Trimming took off 0 bases at V and 4 bases at J, with 10 bases between the two ends. The CDR3 protein is CASSIDLGRNQPQHF. As DNA, the CDR3 is TGTGCCAGTAGTATAGATCTGGGGAGGAATCAGCCCCAGCATTTT. Full variable domain (rest looked up from reference TRBV19 and TRBJ1-5): DGGITQSPKYLFRKEGQNVTLSCEQNLNHDAMYWYRQDPGQGLRLIYYSQIVNDFQKGDIAEGYSVSREKKESFPLTVTSAQKNPTAFYLCASSIDLGRNQPQHFGDGTRLSIL.